One and the same sample provided the 12 T cell receptor beta chains below, sequenced in a study of cytomegalovirus exposure and HLA in healthy donors (dated by TCRdb to the late 2010s). The library was made by the immunoSEQ multiplex PCR assay. For the multiplex PCR, a mixture combining 60 forward primers for TCR Vbeta segments and 13 reverse primers for TCR Jbeta segments was used. TCRdb's version of the immuneACCESS table is confined to in-frame rearrangements and falls short of the full clone set. An unresolved V gene accounts for under half of the shortfall where checked; the remainder is of unknown origin. Present in this sample are 100,000 to 120,000 clones, 65% to 85% of which were seen just once. About 5.9% of the sample is held by the ten biggest clonotypes. Sequencing was done on a sample of PBMCs. These receptors were collected from a man between 18 and 35 years old in good health and CMV-seronegative.

V is TRBV7-2 and J is TRBJ2-7; D ambiguous. Germline values: CDR1 SGHTA, CDR2 FQGNSA. The V gene lost 5 bases and the J gene lost 0 bases, with 8 bases spanning the gap. The CDR3 spans 13 residues. The CDR3 sequence: CASSRESSYEQYF. As DNA, the CDR3 is TGTGCCAGCAGCAGAGAAAGCTCCTACGAGCAGTACTTC.

The rearrangement links TRBV9 to TRBJ1-1, with D uncertain. Trimming took 0 bases from V and 0 from J, leaving 9 bases between them. The CDR3 runs to 15 residues. The germline CDR1 and CDR2 sequences are SGDLS and YYNGEE. The CDR3 reads CASSVVPELNTEAFF. In DNA, the CDR3 is TGTGCCAGCAGCGTAGTCCCGGAGCTGAACACTGAAGCTTTCTTT.

The chain carries TRBV6-5 and TRBJ1-5, with D tentatively TRBD1 (5 bases). The CDR3 is made up of 13 amino acids. Trimming left V 5 bases short and J 1 base short, with 6 bases between. Germline CDR1 MNHEY, CDR2 SVGAGI. The CDR3 bases are TGTGCCAGCAGTCGACAGAGCAATCAGCCCCAGCATTTT. This translates into CASSRQSNQPQHF.

This sequence joins TRBV15 and TRBJ2-5; D is perhaps TRBD2 (7 bases). The CDR3 totals 15 residues. In germline, CDR1 is LNHNV, CDR2 YYDKDF (reference sequence). Trimming left V 0 bases short and J 10 bases short, with 18 bases between. The CDR3 sequence is CATSREGGALGDQYF. CDR3 DNA sequence: TGTGCCACCAGCAGAGAAGGGGGGGCCCTAGGCGACCAGTACTTC.

This clone was observed a single time. The chain combines TRBV29-1 with TRBJ1-2; TRBD1 matches at 9 bases. Looked up from germline, CDR1 is SQVTM and CDR2 is ANQGSEA. V gave up 7 bases and J gave up 7 bases; unmatched junction bases: 10. The CDR3 contains 13 residues. CDR3 sequence reads: CSESGQGTSGYTF. DNA for the CDR3: TGCAGCGAATCGGGACAGGGAACGTCTGGCTACACCTTC.

The rearrangement links TRBV19 to TRBJ1-1; D is perhaps TRBD1 (5 bases). In germline, CDR1 is LNHDA, CDR2 SQIVND (reference sequence). The V end was cut by 1 base, the J end by 3 bases, with 6 bases between. The CDR3 loop spans 13 amino acids. In DNA form, the CDR3 reads TGTGCCAGTAGTATAGCAGGGTACACTGAAGCTTTCTTT. Its protein is CASSIAGYTEAFF.

The rearrangement links TRBV4-3 to TRBJ1-2, with D unclear. With 1 base removed from V and 3 bases from J, the gap between germline ends came to 15 bases. Germline V CDR1 and CDR2: LGHNA, YSLEER. The CDR3 sequence is 16 residues long. CDR3 sequence reads: CASSQGRGKVHYGYTF. CDR3 DNA: TGCGCCAGCAGCCAAGGACGGGGTAAGGTTCACTATGGCTACACCTTC.

The V gene is TRBV7-3, the J gene TRBJ2-1; 8 positions agree with TRBD2. Germline values: CDR1 SGHTA, CDR2 FQGTGA. V was clipped by 1 base and J by 0 bases; unmatched bases: 5. The CDR3 is made up of 17 amino acids. The CDR3 region has the DNA TGTGCCAGCAGCTTAAGTAGCGGGATCAGCTCCTACAATGAGCAGTTCTTC. It translates to CASSLSSGISSYNEQFF.

This chain uses TRBV28 with TRBJ1-2; the D gene is possibly TRBD1 (5 bases). The CDR3 length is 15 residues. The ends were cut back, 5 bases at V and 4 bases at J, with 17 bases in the middle. CDR1 and CDR2 from the germline V gene are MDHEN and SYDVKM. In DNA, the CDR3 is TGTGCCAGCAGTCTTACCGAGAGGGGAGGCTATGGCTACACCTTC. Protein: CASSLTERGGYGYTF.

The genes are TRBV4-3 and TRBJ1-3; D call uncertain. This CDR3 region has 17 residues. With 0 bases removed from V and 0 bases from J, the gap between germline ends came to 12 bases. Germline CDR1 is LGHNA and CDR2 is YSLEER. This CDR3 reads CASSQDYGSLSGNTIYF. The CDR3 DNA is TGCGCCAGCAGCCAAGACTACGGGTCCCTCTCTGGAAACACCATATATTTT.

J is TRBJ1-2 and V is TRBV7-6; TRBD1 agrees at 8 bases. Germline values: CDR1 SGHVS, CDR2 FNYEAQ. The ends lost 1 base at V and 2 bases at J; junction bases unmatched: 3. This CDR3 has 15 residues. For the CDR3, the DNA is TGTGCCAGCAGCTTAGGGGCAGGGGGCAACTATGGCTACACCTTC. Translated, it gives CASSLGAGGNYGYTF.

V usage is TRBV5-1 and J usage is TRBJ2-2; 8 positions match TRBD2. In germline, CDR1 is SGHRS, CDR2 YFSETQ. V shed 2 bases, J shed 2 bases, and the junction held 11 bases outside the gene matches. The length of the CDR3 is 18 residues. The CDR3: CASSFSGSLGVNTGELFF. The CDR3, as DNA: TGCGCCAGCAGCTTCAGCGGGAGTTTGGGGGTTAACACCGGGGAGCTGTTTTTT.